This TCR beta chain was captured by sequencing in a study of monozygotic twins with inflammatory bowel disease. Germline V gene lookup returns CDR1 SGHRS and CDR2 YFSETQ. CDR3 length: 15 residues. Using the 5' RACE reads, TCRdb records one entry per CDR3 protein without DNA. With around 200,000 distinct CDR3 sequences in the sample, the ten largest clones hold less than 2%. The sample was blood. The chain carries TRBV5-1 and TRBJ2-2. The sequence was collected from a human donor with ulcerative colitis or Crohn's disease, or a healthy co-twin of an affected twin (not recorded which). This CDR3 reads CASSLAGANTGELFF.